What follows are 22 T cell receptor beta chains derived from one specimen sequenced in a study of cytomegalovirus exposure and HLA in healthy donors. The method was immunoSEQ multiplex PCR; TCRdb's version includes in-frame clones alone and lacks a portion of them. The sample lists about 140,000 clones; around 85% were seen once. Sequenced material: PBMCs. Source of these receptors: a man younger than 35 in good health and CMV-seronegative.

The chain uses TRBV6-6 and TRBJ1-1, with no clear D. V was clipped by 5 bases and J by 1 base, with 14 bases between them. Germline V CDR1 and CDR2: MNHNY, SVGAGI (reference sequence). This CDR3 has 15 residues. CDR3 in amino acids: CASSPPGNGNTEAFF. The CDR3 nucleotides read TGTGCCAGCAGTCCCCCGGGGAATGGGAACACTGAAGCTTTCTTT.

The CDR3 sequence: CASSDGGDSTYEQYF. As DNA, the CDR3 is TGTGCCAGCAGCGACGGAGGGGACAGCACCTACGAGCAGTACTTC. V gene TRBV7-9 combines with J gene TRBJ2-7; weak D call: TRBD1 (7 bases). The CDR3 runs to 15 residues. The V gene lost 5 bases and the J gene lost 2 bases, with 16 bases spanning the gap. Germline V gene sequence: CDR1 SEHNR, CDR2 FQNEAQ (reference sequence).

This rearrangement joins TRBV11-2 to TRBJ1-1; 8 bases fit TRBD1. After removal of 0 bases from V and 8 bases from J, the junction contained 5 bases not matched to a gene. CDR3 length equals 14 residues. Germline V gene lookup returns CDR1 SGHAT and CDR2 FQNNGV. The CDR3 coding sequence is TGTGCCAGCAGCTTAGATTTTGGGACAGGAGAAGCTTTCTTT. Protein sequence: CASSLDFGTGEAFF.

The chain joins TRBV9 to TRBJ1-1; TRBD1 is a possible D gene (6 bases). The CDR3 loop spans 14 amino acids. The V end lost 0 bases, the J end lost 5 bases, and 11 bases lay between the germline ends. From germline, CDR1 is SGDLS and CDR2 YYNGEE. This chain's CDR3 is CASSVAQGLTEAFF. DNA of the CDR3: TGTGCCAGCAGCGTAGCTCAGGGGTTGACTGAAGCTTTCTTT.

V usage is TRBV7-2 and J usage is TRBJ1-2, with 9 bases fitting TRBD1. With 6 bases clipped from V and 1 base from J, the junction kept 6 bases outside the gene matches. Germline CDR1 is SGHTA and CDR2 is FQGNSA. The CDR3 extends over 15 amino acids. CDR3 nucleotide sequence: TGTGCCAGCAGACGGACAGGGGAGGTTAACTATGGCTACACCTTC. This codes for CASRRTGEVNYGYTF.

The chain uses TRBV29-1 and TRBJ1-3; tentative D call: TRBD1 (6 bases). CDR1 and CDR2 (germline): SQVTM, ANQGSEA. V gave up 5 bases and J gave up 0 bases, with 17 bases separating them. The CDR3 contains 16 residues. The CDR3 spells CSVQGGGSSSGNTIYF. CDR3 nucleotides: TGCAGCGTTCAAGGAGGGGGTTCCAGCTCTGGAAACACCATATATTTT.

J is TRBJ1-1 and V is TRBV5-4; no clear D. The CDR3 is made up of 16 amino acids. Trimming removed 3 bases from V and 3 bases from J, with 18 bases in between. Per the germline V gene, CDR1 is SGHNT and CDR2 is YYREEE (reference sequence). As DNA, the CDR3 is TGTGCCAGCAGCTCCCCTGTTGGAGGGCTGTACACTGAAGCTTTCTTT. The encoded protein is CASSSPVGGLYTEAFF.

This clone was seen more than once but under ten times. V is TRBV5-1 and J is TRBJ1-1, with no clear D. The germline CDR1 and CDR2 sequences are SGHRS and YFSETQ. The V gene lost 4 bases and the J gene lost 1 base, with 8 bases spanning the gap. The length of the CDR3 is 13 residues. The CDR3 DNA follows: TGCGCCAGCAGCAGAGACACGAACACTGAAGCTTTCTTT. Amino acids: CASSRDTNTEAFF.

The rearrangement joins TRBV6-4 to TRBJ2-2; D might be TRBD1 (6 bases). The CDR3 runs 15 residues. Germline CDR1 and CDR2: MRHNA and SNTAGT. Between the trimmed V and J ends, which lost 0 bases and 4 bases, there was a span of 9 bases. CDR3 loop: CASSDSNRVTGELFF. In nucleotides, the CDR3 is TGTGCCAGCAGTGACTCGAACAGGGTCACCGGGGAGCTGTTTTTT.

The rearrangement links TRBV18 to TRBJ1-1, with D maybe TRBD1 (5 bases). CDR1 KGHSH and CDR2 LQKENI come from the germline V gene. V lost 1 base and J lost 4, with 13 bases in between. The CDR3 runs 15 residues. The CDR3 region is CASSPRSGWGTEAFF. CDR3 nucleotides: TGTGCCAGCTCACCACGTTCAGGGTGGGGCACTGAAGCTTTCTTT.

This clone was counted a few times. CDR3: CASLLEGGNTIYF. The CDR3, as DNA: TGTGCCAGCTTGCTCGAGGGCGGAAACACCATATATTTT. The chain has TRBV2 and TRBJ1-3, with D unresolved. Trimming cost V 8 bases and J 4 bases, with 12 bases left between them. The CDR3 totals 13 residues. CDR1 and CDR2 (germline): SNHLY, FYNNEI.

In this sample, this clone turned up a few times. This chain joins TRBV19 and TRBJ2-7; TRBD2 matches at 7 bases. Unmatched junction bases numbered 9, after V lost 1 base and J lost 6 bases. Looked up from germline, CDR1 is LNHDA and CDR2 is SQIVND (reference sequence). There are 15 residues in the CDR3. DNA of the CDR3: TGTGCCAGTAGTATAGGAGCGGGGACGTTGGTCGAGCAGTACTTC. Its translation: CASSIGAGTLVEQYF.

The V gene is TRBV6-5, the J gene TRBJ1-5; D might be TRBD1 (5 bases). Trimming stripped 6 bases from V and 7 bases from J, with 19 bases between. CDR3 length: 15 residues. The V gene's germline CDR1 is MNHEY and CDR2 SVGAGI. The CDR3 nucleotides read TGTGCCAGCAGGGCTCGGGACTCCTCAGGGCAGCCCCAGCATTTT. Amino acid sequence: CASRARDSSGQPQHF.

The chain uses TRBV6-5 and TRBJ2-7, with 7 nucleotides matching TRBD2. V lost 0 bases, J lost 4 bases, and 6 bases stayed unmatched. Germline lookup yields CDR1 MNHEY and CDR2 SVGAGI. The CDR3 is 15 residues long. As DNA, the CDR3 is TGTGCCAGCAGTTACTCGTTCGCGGGAGTGTACGAGCAGTACTTC. Translated: CASSYSFAGVYEQYF.

The V and J genes are TRBV5-4 and TRBJ1-4; D is unclear. The germline V gene has CDR1 SGHNT and CDR2 YYREEE (reference sequence). Trimming removed 0 bases from V and 4 bases from J, with 13 bases in between. The CDR3 has 16 amino acids. This CDR3 reads CASSLESGYGNEKLFF. For the CDR3, the DNA is TGTGCCAGCAGCTTGGAATCCGGTTACGGTAATGAAAAACTGTTTTTT.

V and J are TRBV27 and TRBJ1-2; 8 bases fit TRBD1. This CDR3 comprises 15 residues. The junction had 7 bases not matched to a gene; V was cut back by 5 bases and J by 2 bases. The germline CDR1 and CDR2 sequences are MNHEY and SMNVEV (reference sequence). CDR3 DNA: TGTGCCAGCAGTCTACAGGGGGTAGGGAACTATGGCTACACCTTC. Translated: CASSLQGVGNYGYTF.

The J gene is TRBJ1-6, the V gene TRBV11-2; D is undetermined. V lost 3 bases and J 12 bases, leaving 9 bases between the germline ends. Germline V gene lookup returns CDR1 SGHAT and CDR2 FQNNGV. CDR3 length: 12 amino acids. The CDR3 DNA reads as TGTGCCAGCAGCTTGTCCCCACTACCCCTCCACTTT. It encodes CASSLSPLPLHF.

The chain employs TRBV5-1 and TRBJ1-2, with TRBD1 matching 9 bases. J lost 6 bases, V lost 4 bases, and 7 bases had no gene match. The CDR3 is 14 amino acids. The V gene's germline CDR1 is SGHRS and CDR2 YFSETQ. Here the CDR3 reads CASSPGQGKDGYTF. Here the CDR3 DNA reads TGCGCCAGCAGCCCTGGACAGGGGAAGGATGGCTACACCTTC.

This clone was picked up a small number of times. The chain is built from TRBV11-2 and TRBJ2-7; 7 bases fit TRBD1. Germline V lookup: CDR1 SGHAT, CDR2 FQNNGV. The length of the CDR3 is 14 residues. V lost 5 bases to trimming and J lost 5 bases; unmatched junction nucleotides: 9. CDR3 amino acids: CASSRQGEIHEQYF. Here the CDR3 DNA reads TGTGCCAGCAGCCGTCAGGGGGAGATCCACGAGCAGTACTTC.

DNA for the CDR3: TGTGCCAGCAGTGTCCTGCTAGGTACAAACACTGAAGCTTTCTTT. It is translated as CASSVLLGTNTEAFF. V usage is TRBV6-1 and J usage is TRBJ1-1; D remains unclear. The CDR3 runs 15 residues. The V end was cut by 4 bases, the J end by 2 bases, with 14 bases between. Per germline, CDR1 MNHNS and CDR2 SASEGT.

This clone was detected only once. The CDR3 DNA follows: TGTGCCAGCAGCCGGGACAGGAACAATGAGCAGTTCTTC. This encodes CASSRDRNNEQFF. The chain carries TRBV2 and TRBJ2-1; 8 bases match TRBD1. Trimming at V came to 6 bases and at J to 5 bases, leaving 3 bases not matched to a gene. This CDR3 contains 13 residues. Germline V gene lookup returns CDR1 SNHLY and CDR2 FYNNEI. Variable domain in full (rest from reference TRBV2 and TRBJ2-1): EPEVTQTPSHQVTQMGQEVILRCVPISNHLYFYWYRQILGQKVEFLVSFYNNEISEKSEIFDDQFSVERPDGSNFTLKIRSTKLEDSAMYFCASSRDRNNEQFFGPGTRLTVL.

The rearrangement links TRBV9 to TRBJ2-1; TRBD2 matches 8 bases. This CDR3 spans 19 amino acids. The V gene end was trimmed by 4 bases and the J gene end by 0 bases; junction bases not matched to a gene: 15. CDR1 SGDLS and CDR2 YYNGEE come from the germline V gene. CDR3 sequence reads: CASSLPGGSGASSYNEQFF. CDR3 in DNA: TGTGCCAGCAGCTTGCCTGGGGGTAGCGGGGCAAGCTCCTACAATGAGCAGTTCTTC.